The 18 T cell receptor beta chains in this list originate from one sample, sequenced in a study of CD8 T cells in Susac syndrome. Reverse transcription of 0.5 to 1 ug RNA was carried out with random hexamers. TCRdb analysed the immunoSEQ multiplex PCR reads with MiXCR anew, one entry per CDR3 protein. The sample has 90,000 to 150,000 distinct CDR3 sequences; around 92% are singletons. Specimen: CD4+ T cells from PBMCs. The origin of the receptors is a human donor with multiple sclerosis.

The chain has TRBV12-3 or TRBV12-4 and TRBJ1-1, with TRBD1 identical over 7 bases. With 6 bases clipped from V and 11 bases from J, the junction kept 12 bases outside the gene matches. There are 13 residues in the CDR3. The CDR3 nucleotides are TGTGCCAGCAGGCCGACCGACAGGGCCGGGGCTTTCTTT. Residues: CASRPTDRAGAFF.

The chain is built from TRBV3-1 and TRBJ2-4, with D perhaps matching TRBD2 (5 bases). The V and J ends lost 0 bases and 14 bases respectively, with 20 bases between them. The CDR3 runs 15 residues. Per the germline V gene, CDR1 is LGHDT and CDR2 is YNNKEL (reference sequence). As DNA, the CDR3 is TGTGCCAGCAGCCAAGATCTGACAAAATCGGGGTATGAGTACTTC. This codes for CASSQDLTKSGYEYF.

This sequence joins TRBV9 and TRBJ2-3; 8 bases agree with TRBD1. The V gene's germline CDR1 is SGDLS and CDR2 YYNGEE. The CDR3 extends over 17 amino acids. V gave up 0 bases and J gave up 0 bases; unmatched junction bases: 6. The CDR3 DNA sequence: TGTGCCAGCAGCGTAGCAGGGGGCATACCTAGCACAGATACGCAGTATTTT. Translation gives CASSVAGGIPSTDTQYF.

The CDR3 coding sequence is TGTGCCAGCAGCTTAGCGATGGGTAGCACTGAAGCTTTCTTT. Its protein product is CASSLAMGSTEAFF. The rearrangement uses TRBV7-8 and TRBJ1-1; D is undetermined. Trimming stripped 0 bases from V and 4 bases from J, with 9 bases between. CDR3 length: 14 amino acids. Germline V gene lookup returns CDR1 SGHVS and CDR2 FQNEAQ.

The CDR3 region is CASGRGDRVTGELFF. The CDR3 DNA reads as TGTGCCAGTGGGCGGGGGGACAGAGTCACCGGGGAGCTGTTTTTT. V is TRBV3-1 and J is TRBJ2-2; a weak D match, TRBD2 (8 bases). Germline V lookup: CDR1 LGHDT, CDR2 YNNKEL (reference sequence). Trimming took off 9 bases at V and 4 bases at J, with 18 bases between the two ends. The CDR3 loop spans 15 amino acids.

This chain links TRBV6-1 with TRBJ1-5, with 8 bases fitting TRBD1. The CDR3 is 13 amino acids. The germline CDR1 and CDR2 sequences are MNHNS and SASEGT. Trimming removed 9 bases from V and 5 bases from J; junction bases left unmatched: 6. The CDR3 loop is CASRQGMHQPQHF. In DNA form, the CDR3 reads TGTGCCAGTAGACAGGGGATGCATCAGCCCCAGCATTTT.

The V call is TRBV6-5, the J call TRBJ1-2; tentative D call: TRBD1 (5 bases). CDR3 length: 13 amino acids. V was clipped by 7 bases and J by 6 bases, with 15 bases between them. Germline assignment: CDR1 MNHEY and CDR2 SVGAGI. CDR3 bases: TGTGCCAGCACCCGGCAGGGTAGGCATGGCTACACCTTC. This encodes CASTRQGRHGYTF.

This chain joins TRBV4-1 and TRBJ1-5; TRBD1 is a possible D gene (6 bases). V was trimmed by 6 bases and J by 4 bases, leaving 13 bases between them. The CDR3 spans 14 residues. Germline CDR1 MGHRA, CDR2 YSYEKL. The CDR3 reads CASSRIQGNQPQHF. The CDR3 DNA follows: TGCGCCAGCAGTAGGATACAGGGTAATCAGCCCCAGCATTTT.

The chain links TRBV10-3 to TRBJ2-5; 9 bases map to TRBD1. The CDR3 covers 14 residues. The germline CDR1 and CDR2 sequences are ENHRY and SYGVKD. With 6 bases clipped from V and 5 bases from J, the junction kept 7 bases outside the gene matches. The CDR3 DNA is TGTGCCATCAGAGGGGACAGGGTGAGGGAGACCCAGTACTTC. It is translated as CAIRGDRVRETQYF.

The CDR3 DNA sequence: TGTGCCAGCTCGAGGGCCGGGGAGCTGTTTTTT. This translates into CASSRAGELFF. The rearrangement uses TRBV6-1 and TRBJ2-2, with D maybe TRBD2 (5 bases). The V end was cut by 8 bases, the J end by 6 bases, with 7 bases between. This CDR3 region has 11 residues. CDR1 MNHNS and CDR2 SASEGT come from the germline V gene.

J is TRBJ1-2 and V is TRBV5-1, with no clear D. This CDR3 is 17 amino acids long. Between the trimmed V and J ends, which lost 1 base and 2 bases, there was a span of 18 bases. The V gene's germline CDR1 is SGHRS and CDR2 YFSETQ. CDR3 coding DNA: TGCGCCAGCAGCTTGTATTCCCCCGAGGATGGCAACTATGGCTACACCTTC. Translated, it gives CASSLYSPEDGNYGYTF.

This rearrangement joins TRBV6-5 to TRBJ1-1; D is possibly TRBD1 (5 bases). V lost 7 bases and J 9 bases, leaving 18 bases between the germline ends. This CDR3 region has 13 residues. CDR1 and CDR2 (germline): MNHEY, SVGAGI. This CDR3 is CASNPQGGTKAFF. The CDR3 nucleotides are TGTGCCAGCAACCCTCAGGGAGGGACCAAAGCTTTCTTT.

This chain joins TRBV12-3 or TRBV12-4 and TRBJ2-1; D possibly corresponds to TRBD1 (6 bases). V gave up 2 bases and J gave up 8 bases, with 7 bases separating them. The length of the CDR3 is 12 residues. CDR3 residues: CASSLQGYEQFF. The CDR3 DNA follows: TGTGCCAGCAGTTTACAGGGGTATGAGCAGTTCTTC.

This chain connects TRBV2 to TRBJ2-1; D is uncertain. The CDR3 is 11 amino acids. Trimming removed 4 bases at V and 12 bases at J, with 10 bases between. Germline CDR1 and CDR2: SNHLY and FYNNEI. CDR3 sequence (DNA): TGTGCCAGCAGTGGGGAACGATTGCAGTTCTTC. It translates to CASSGERLQFF. Full variable domain (outside the CDR3, taken from reference TRBV2 and TRBJ2-1): EPEVTQTPSHQVTQMGQEVILRCVPISNHLYFYWYRQILGQKVEFLVSFYNNEISEKSEIFDDQFSVERPDGSNFTLKIRSTKLEDSAMYFCASSGERLQFFGPGTRLTVL.

The J gene is TRBJ2-1, the V gene TRBV7-9; 10 bases match TRBD2. Looked up from germline, CDR1 is SEHNR and CDR2 is FQNEAQ (reference sequence). This CDR3 is 15 amino acids long. J lost 9 bases, V lost 5 bases, and 10 bases had no gene match. The CDR3 here is CASSQTSGYLGEQFF. The CDR3 nucleotides are TGTGCCAGCAGCCAGACTAGCGGGTACTTAGGTGAGCAGTTCTTC.

The chain combines TRBV18 with TRBJ1-1; D call uncertain. The CDR3 loop spans 15 amino acids. The germline V gene has CDR1 KGHSH and CDR2 LQKENI. V was clipped by 2 bases and J by 1 base, with 11 bases between them. CDR3 loop: CASSPGQNWNTEAFF. In DNA form, the CDR3 reads TGTGCCAGCTCACCAGGGCAGAATTGGAACACTGAAGCTTTCTTT.

V usage is TRBV20-1 and J usage is TRBJ2-3, with D perhaps matching TRBD2 (6 bases). Trimming cost V 2 bases and J 5 bases, with 14 bases left between them. CDR1 is DFQATT, CDR2 SNEGSKA, per germline (reference sequence). This CDR3 has 14 residues. CDR3 residues: CSARPPPGGDTQYF. CDR3 nucleotide sequence: TGCAGTGCTAGACCCCCCCCCGGGGGAGATACGCAGTATTTT.

This chain links TRBV9 with TRBJ1-1; D perhaps matches TRBD1 (6 bases). The germline V gene has CDR1 SGDLS and CDR2 YYNGEE. There are 15 residues in the CDR3. Trimming pared 1 base from V and 5 bases from J, leaving 15 bases between. CDR3 region: CASSVISRGRTEAFF. DNA of the CDR3: TGTGCCAGCAGCGTAATAAGCAGGGGCAGAACTGAAGCTTTCTTT.